These T cell receptor beta chains were read from a single sample in a study of cytomegalovirus exposure and HLA in healthy donors. Sequencing was performed with immunoSEQ multiplex PCR; in TCRdb, only in-frame clones are kept and a portion is missing. The top ten hold 0.6% to 1% of the sample, which has nearly 110,000 clones, over 70% seen once. Material: PBMCs. These receptor sequences come from a boy younger than 18 in good health and CMV-seronegative. The CDR3 runs from the conserved cysteine through the conserved F or W. A D gene is named only where the DNA matches it firmly. Not every row has a clone size; where given, it reads once, few, many or a size class.

TRBV27,-,TRBD1,TRBJ1-2,TGTGCCAGCAGTTCACAGGGGGCACGTCCCTATGGCTACACCTTC,CASSSQGARPYGYTF
TRBV29-1,-,TRBD2,TRBJ2-5,TGCAGCGTTTTCGGACTAGCGGGGGGGAAGGGAGAGACCCAGTACTTC,CSVFGLAGGKGETQYF
TRBV28,-,TRBD1,TRBJ2-7,TGTGCCAGCAGTTTCACCACCCTCCGTGACAGGGGGGGATACGAGCAGTACTTC,CASSFTTLRDRGGYEQYF
TRBV9,-,-,TRBJ2-7,TGTGCCAGCAGCGTAGCCCCTCCCGCGAGGGAGATGTCCTACGAGCAGTACTTC,CASSVAPPAREMSYEQYF
TRBV5-4,few,-,TRBJ1-6,TGTGCCAGCAGCACGGGGGGTTTTTCACCCCTCCACTTT,CASSTGGFSPLHF
TRBV4-1,-,TRBD2,TRBJ2-5,TGCGCCAGCAGTCTGACGGGGGGGCGTTTAGAGACCCAGTACTTC,CASSLTGGRLETQYF
TRBV28,once,TRBD1,TRBJ2-7,TGTGCCAGCAGTCCTCTGGGGACAGCGTACGAGCAGTACTTC,CASSPLGTAYEQYF
TRBV9,-,-,TRBJ1-3,TGTGCCAGCAGCGTAGGTCAGCGGACAGTTAAAGCGTCAACCTACTCTGGAAACACCATATATTTT,CASSVGQRTVKASTYSGNTIYF
TRBV5-1,few,-,TRBJ1-1,TGCGCCAGCAGCTTGGGGCAAAAAACTGAAGCTTTCTTT,CASSLGQKTEAFF
TRBV7-6,-,TRBD1,TRBJ2-7,TGTGCCAGCAGCTCCACCGGGACAGGGCAGTACTTC,CASSSTGTGQYF
TRBV18,few,-,TRBJ1-5,TGTGCCAGCTCACCAGCGACAGGCAATCAGCCCCAGCATTTT,CASSPATGNQPQHF
TRBV5-1,-,-,TRBJ2-3,TGCGCCAGCAGCTTGGCTAGCACCCGCACAGATACGCAGTATTTT,CASSLASTRTDTQYF
TRBV30,-,-,TRBJ2-7,TGTGCCTGGAGTGTAGGCAGGGTCTACGAGCAGTACTTC,CAWSVGRVYEQYF
TRBV30,-,TRBD1,TRBJ2-4,TGTGCCTGGGCCCGGGACAGGGGCAACATTCAGTACTTC,CAWARDRGNIQYF
TRBV4-1,-,-,TRBJ1-2,TGCGCCAGCAGCCAAGGGCTGCGGAGAACTGATGGCTACACCTTC,CASSQGLRRTDGYTF
TRBV9,-,TRBD2,TRBJ2-5,TGTGCCAGCAGTATCGGACTAGCGGGGATAGAGACCCAGTACTTC,CASSIGLAGIETQYF
TRBV7-9,-,TRBD1,TRBJ1-1,TGTGCCAGCAGCTTAACGTCGGCAGGGGGCAATGAAGCTTTCTTT,CASSLTSAGGNEAFF
TRBV15,-,-,TRBJ1-3,TGTGCCACCAGCATCGAGATAGGACTTGCTGGAAACACCATATATTTT,CATSIEIGLAGNTIYF
TRBV30,few,-,TRBJ1-2,TGTGCCTGGAGCGCCCCAGCTAACTATGGCTACACCTTC,CAWSAPANYGYTF
TRBV7-2,-,TRBD1,TRBJ1-4,TGTGCCAGCAGCTTTAGGTCAGGGGGCGGCGAAAAACTGTTTTTT,CASSFRSGGGEKLFF
TRBV4-1,-,TRBD1,TRBJ2-7,TGCGCCAGCAGCCAAGTATTACAGGGGAAGTACTACGAGCAGTACTTC,CASSQVLQGKYYEQYF
TRBV28,-,-,TRBJ1-5,TGTGCCAGCAGTTCAGAACCGACAGGTCGGCTGGGGCCCCAGCATTTT,CASSSEPTGRLGPQHF
TRBV29-1,-,-,TRBJ1-4,TGCAGCGCCCTAGAAGGGGGATTTAATGAAAAACTGTTTTTT,CSALEGGFNEKLFF
TRBV10-3,few,TRBD1,TRBJ1-4,TGTGCCATCAGTTCAGACAGGGGTGATGAAAAACTGTTTTTT,CAISSDRGDEKLFF
TRBV27,-,-,TRBJ2-7,TGTGCCAGCAGGAAGGACAGAACGGGGGAGCAGTACTTC,CASRKDRTGEQYF
TRBV21-1,-,-,TRBJ1-2,TGTGCCAGCAGCACCCGGACAGGGCCATACTATGGCTACACCTTC,CASSTRTGPYYGYTF
TRBV5-4,-,TRBD1,TRBJ1-6,TGTGCCAGCAGCTTGCGGACAGGCGATTCACCCCTCCACTTT,CASSLRTGDSPLHF
TRBV30,-,TRBD1,TRBJ2-1,TGTGCCTGGGACAGGGGGGACAATGAGCAGTTCTTC,CAWDRGDNEQFF
TRBV19,-,-,TRBJ1-5,TGTGCCAGTAGTATAGACCGAGACAATCAGCCCCAGCATTTT,CASSIDRDNQPQHF
TRBV30,-,-,TRBJ2-2,TGTGCCTGGAGGGGGGGGGCCGACACCGGGGAGCTGTTTTTT,CAWRGGADTGELFF
TRBV18,-,-,TRBJ2-1,TGTGCCAGCTCACCCAGGGTTAAGGGCTCCTACAATGAGCAGTTCTTC,CASSPRVKGSYNEQFF
TRBV14,-,TRBD1,TRBJ2-7,TGTGCCAGCAGCCCCGGGACAGGGGAGGATCCTTACGAGCAGTACTTC,CASSPGTGEDPYEQYF
TRBV7-6,-,-,TRBJ2-7,TGTGCCAGCAGCTGGGCAGCGGAGATCGAGGGCGAGCAGTACTTC,CASSWAAEIEGEQYF
TRBV2,-,TRBD1,TRBJ1-2,TGTGCCAGCAGGTTAGGCCCGGGACAGGGTTATGGCTACACCTTC,CASRLGPGQGYGYTF
TRBV27,-,-,TRBJ1-1,TGTGCCAGCAGCCGCCCACAAGGACTTGAAGCTTTCTTT,CASSRPQGLEAFF
TRBV30,-,-,TRBJ1-3,TGTGCCTGGGACAGCCTCTCTGGAAACACCATATATTTT,CAWDSLSGNTIYF
TRBV30,-,-,TRBJ2-1,TGTGCCTGGAGTGTAGAGTGGAGTGAGCAGTTCTTC,CAWSVEWSEQFF
TRBV9,-,-,TRBJ2-1,TGTGCCAGCAGCCTTTGGGGCCAATCATACGGGGAGCAGTTCTTC,CASSLWGQSYGEQFF
TRBV5-1,few,TRBD2,TRBJ2-7,TGCGCCAGCAGCTTGGCCCACGGGAGGGACTACGAGCAGTACTTC,CASSLAHGRDYEQYF
TRBV7-9,-,TRBD1,TRBJ1-2,TGTGCCAGCAGCCCCAGGACAGGGGCCTATGGCTACACCTTC,CASSPRTGAYGYTF
TRBV5-1,-,TRBD1,TRBJ1-5,TGCGCCAGCAGCTTGGAGGGGGCAAGCAATCAGCCCCAGCATTTT,CASSLEGASNQPQHF